This T cell receptor (beta chain) stems from a study of yellow fever vaccine responses in identical twins. Findings and caveats of the study: Reported findings indicate that twins' vaccine T cell responses seemed partially convergent, partially personalized.

This CDR3 has 16 amino acids. The germline gives CDR1 WNHNN, CDR2 SYGVQD (reference sequence). V lost 3 bases and J lost 2, with 15 bases in between. From the RT-PCR reads, TCRdb called clonotypes with MiXCR, one entry per CDR3 protein. The data show about 18,000 distinct CDR3 sequences, around 67% seen once. This clonotype was seen more than once but under ten times. Its antigen is still unknown. This sample comprised T cells from blood (PBMCs), unsorted or a sorted subset (not recorded which), obtained before or after yellow fever vaccination (not recorded which). The chain links TRBV10-1 to TRBJ2-3; D not certain. This receptor was identified in a woman under 30 who received the yellow fever vaccine. The CDR3 region is CASSDGLVRNTDTQYF. The CDR3 coding sequence is TGCGCCAGCAGTGATGGCTTGGTGAGGAACACAGATACGCAGTATTTT.